This is a list of T cell receptor beta chains from one sample in a study of blood T cell repertoires in COVID-19. The method was immunoSEQ multiplex PCR; TCRdb's version includes in-frame clones alone and lacks a portion of them. Of 250,000 to 300,000 clones listed, about nine tenths are singletons. Material: peripheral blood. The origin of the receptors is a woman aged 25 to 39 with COVID-19, enrolled during active disease. The CDR3 runs from the conserved cysteine through the conserved F or W. Fields, in order: V gene, clone size, J gene, D gene, CDR3 DNA, CDR3 protein. D genes are given only for firm matches. Only part of the rows carry a size: once, few, many, or a class if the clone is expanded.

>TRBV27|few|TRBJ2-5|NA
TGTGCCAGCAGTTTATCGGGGGGGACAGGAGGGACCCAGTACTTC
CASSLSGGTGGTQYF
>TRBV7-2|NA|TRBJ2-5|TRBD2
TGTGCCAGCACCCACGGACCCGGGACTAGCGGGAGTTGGGAGACCCAGTACTTC
CASTHGPGTSGSWETQYF
>TRBV6-5|NA|TRBJ1-2|NA
TGTGCCAGCAGGACCACAGGGTTCTACTATGGCTACACCTTC
CASRTTGFYYGYTF
>TRBV3-1/TRBV3-2|NA|TRBJ2-3|NA
TGTGCCAGCAGCCAAGCCGGCACAGATACGCAGTATTTT
CASSQAGTDTQYF
>TRBV15|NA|TRBJ2-7|TRBD1
TGTGCCACCAGCGGGAATTCAGGGGGCTGGTACGAGCAGTACTTC
CATSGNSGGWYEQYF
>TRBV6-5|NA|TRBJ1-2|TRBD1
TGTGCCAGCAATTCCCCACAGGGGGGGGCTTATGGCTACACCTTC
CASNSPQGGAYGYTF
>TRBV9|NA|TRBJ2-7|TRBD1
TGTGCCAGCAGCTTAGGGACAGGGAGCTACGAGCAGTACTTC
CASSLGTGSYEQYF
>TRBV9|NA|TRBJ2-7|NA
TGTGCCAGCAGCACCGGGGGAGGAGCCTACGAGCAGTACTTC
CASSTGGGAYEQYF
>TRBV6-1|NA|TRBJ1-1|NA
TGTGCCAGCAGTGATAAAGAGATTGAAGCTTTCTTT
CASSDKEIEAFF
>TRBV7-9|NA|TRBJ1-4|TRBD1
TGTGCCAGCAGGTCGGGACAGGGGAATGAAAAACTGTTTTTT
CASRSGQGNEKLFF
>TRBV27|NA|TRBJ2-7|TRBD2
TGTGCCAGCAGTTCCTGGACTAGCGGGACCTACGAGCAGTACTTC
CASSSWTSGTYEQYF
>TRBV7-9|NA|TRBJ2-1|NA
TGTGCCAGCAGCTTATCAGCGGAAGTCCTTTACAATGAGCAGTTCTTC
CASSLSAEVLYNEQFF
>TRBV29-1|NA|TRBJ1-1|NA
TGCAGCGTCCGGAGGGGCACTGAAGCTTTCTTT
CSVRRGTEAFF
>TRBV6-5|NA|TRBJ1-4|NA
TGTGCCATAGGGGGTACGGGTGAAAAACTGTTTTTT
CAIGGTGEKLFF
>TRBV5-1|NA|TRBJ1-3|NA
TGCGCCAGCAGCTTGGCCGCCGGTAACTCTGGAAACACCATATATTTT
CASSLAAGNSGNTIYF
>TRBV19|NA|TRBJ2-3|TRBD2
TGTGCCAGTAGTATAATCGCGGGAGTCTGGGATACGCAGTATTTT
CASSIIAGVWDTQYF
>TRBV12-3/TRBV12-4|NA|TRBJ1-5|NA
TGTGCCAGCAGCCCGGACACGAATCAGCCCCAGCATTTT
CASSPDTNQPQHF
>TRBV5-6|NA|TRBJ1-6|NA
TGTGCCAGCAGCTTGGGACACCCAAATTCACCCCTCCACTTT
CASSLGHPNSPLHF
>TRBV6-5|NA|TRBJ1-2|NA
TGTGCCAGCAGTACATCGACAGTGAATGGCTACACCTTC
CASSTSTVNGYTF
>TRBV6-4|NA|TRBJ2-2|NA
TGTGCCAGCAGTGACGGGAGCACCGGGGAGCTGTTTTTT
CASSDGSTGELFF
>TRBV27|NA|TRBJ2-7|TRBD2
TGTGCCAGCAGTTTATCGACGGGAGGGAGGACCTACGAGCAGTACTTC
CASSLSTGGRTYEQYF
>TRBV7-8|NA|TRBJ2-3|TRBD2
TGTGCCAGCAGCTTAAGAACTAGCGGGAGTGGCGATACGCAGTATTTT
CASSLRTSGSGDTQYF
>TRBV5-1|NA|TRBJ2-1|NA
TGCGCCAGCAGCCCAGGGGAGGGCCTGAAGGATGAGCAGTTCTTC
CASSPGEGLKDEQFF
>TRBV27|NA|TRBJ2-3|NA
TGTGCCACCAGCATGGGGAGGCAGAATACGCAGTATTTT
CATSMGRQNTQYF
>TRBV6-6|NA|TRBJ2-7|NA
TGTGCCAGCAGTTACCCGGACAGTCCCTACGAGCAGTACTTC
CASSYPDSPYEQYF
>TRBV16|NA|TRBJ1-3|NA
TGTGCCAGCAGCTTTAGTATCTCTGGAAACACCATATATTTT
CASSFSISGNTIYF
>TRBV19|NA|TRBJ2-7|TRBD2
TGTGCCAGTACCACGGGACTAGCGGGATCGTACGAGCAGTACTTC
CASTTGLAGSYEQYF
>TRBV3-1/TRBV3-2|NA|TRBJ1-4|NA
TGTGCCAGCAGCCAAGATTCTACAGGGCAACTGTTTTTT
CASSQDSTGQLFF
>TRBV3-1/TRBV3-2|NA|TRBJ2-1|TRBD2
TGTGCCAGCAGCTACGGACTAGCGGGAGACAATGAGCAGTTCTTC
CASSYGLAGDNEQFF
>TRBV2|few|TRBJ2-5|TRBD1
TGTGCCAGCAGAACCTTGGGGACAGTTTACCAAGAGACCCAGTACTTC
CASRTLGTVYQETQYF
>TRBV6-6|once|TRBJ1-1|TRBD1
TGTGCCAGCAGTTTTAACCGGGACAGGAACACTGAAGCTTTCTTT
CASSFNRDRNTEAFF
>TRBV7-3|NA|TRBJ2-7|NA
TGTGCCAGCAGCCCGCAGACAGGACCCTACGAGCAGTACTTC
CASSPQTGPYEQYF
>TRBV11-2|NA|TRBJ2-3|TRBD1
TGTGCCAGCAGCTTAGATCTTGATACAGGGGACGATACGCAGTATTTT
CASSLDLDTGDDTQYF
>TRBV9|NA|TRBJ1-1|TRBD1
TGTGCCAGCAGCCCCGGACAGGGGGCGACTGAAGCTTTCTTT
CASSPGQGATEAFF
>TRBV27|NA|TRBJ2-7|NA
TGTGCCAGCAGTTTATTTACAGGCGTCTACGAGCAGTACTTC
CASSLFTGVYEQYF
>TRBV5-1|NA|TRBJ1-2|TRBD1
TGCGCCAGCAGCTTGCGGGACAGGAGCTATGGCTACACCTTC
CASSLRDRSYGYTF
>TRBV28|NA|TRBJ1-2|TRBD1
TGTGCGAGCCGGGACAGTTACTATGGCTACACCTTC
CASRDSYYGYTF
>TRBV4-1|NA|TRBJ1-2|NA
TGCGCCAGCAGCCGAGTCCCGGAGGGCCTTATCACCTTC
CASSRVPEGLITF
>TRBV12-3/TRBV12-4|NA|TRBJ1-1|NA
TGTGCCAGCAGCCGAACAGGGAACGGAGCTTTCTTT
CASSRTGNGAFF
>TRBV29-1|NA|TRBJ2-2|TRBD1
TGCAGCGTGGGGACAGGGGGCCACGGGGAGCTGTTTTTT
CSVGTGGHGELFF
>TRBV7-8|NA|TRBJ2-7|TRBD2
TGTGCCAGCAGCTCAGGGCGCCTAGCGGTATTTTACGAGCAGTACTTC
CASSSGRLAVFYEQYF
>TRBV10-3|NA|TRBJ1-2|NA
TGTGCCACTCTCGCGAGGCAGGGGCCCTTCTATGGCTACACCTTC
CATLARQGPFYGYTF
>TRBV5-1|few|TRBJ2-7|TRBD2
TGCGCCAGCAGCTTGGTTCTAGCGGGAGGGCCGTCCGAGCAGTACTTC
CASSLVLAGGPSEQYF
>TRBV27|NA|TRBJ2-1|NA
TGTGCCAGCAGTGGGACACTCTCCTACAATGAGCAGTTCTTC
CASSGTLSYNEQFF
>TRBV5-1|once|TRBJ2-2|TRBD2
TGCGCCAGCAGCTTGGGAGGGACTAGCGGGATCGGGGAGCTGTTTTTT
CASSLGGTSGIGELFF
>TRBV9|NA|TRBJ1-1|NA
TGTGCCAGCAGCGGCCCAGGGTCCACTGAAGCTTTCTTT
CASSGPGSTEAFF
>TRBV19|once|TRBJ1-1|NA
TGTGCCAGTAGTATAGAAGGCCGGGGGGCAGCTTTCTTT
CASSIEGRGAAFF
>TRBV16|NA|TRBJ1-2|TRBD1
TGTGCCAGCACAAACCCCGGGACAGGGGGTTTCTATGGCTACACCTTC
CASTNPGTGGFYGYTF
>TRBV18|NA|TRBJ1-1|NA
TGTGCCAGCAAGGACACAGGGACCGAAGCTTTCTTT
CASKDTGTEAFF
>TRBV19|NA|TRBJ2-2|NA
TGTGCCAGTAAGGAGACGTCCATCAACACCGGGGAGCTGTTTTTT
CASKETSINTGELFF
>TRBV27|once|TRBJ1-1|TRBD1
TGTGCCAGCAGTTTGGGACAGGGACACACTGAAGCTTTCTTT
CASSLGQGHTEAFF
>TRBV27|NA|TRBJ2-2|NA
TGTGCCAGCAGTGTCACTAGTTTAGGCACCGGGGAGCTGTTTTTT
CASSVTSLGTGELFF
>TRBV5-1|NA|TRBJ2-2|TRBD1
TGCGCCAGCAGCCTAAGGGACAGGTCGGCGACGAACACCGGGGAGCTGTTTTTT
CASSLRDRSATNTGELFF